This paragraph reports one T cell receptor (beta chain). These data are taken from a study of T cells in pancreatic ductal adenocarcinoma. There are 17 residues in the CDR3. Germline loops: CDR1 LGHNA, CDR2 YSLEER. Trimming pared 0 bases from V and 0 bases from J, leaving 14 bases between. Surgery without prior neoadjuvant therapy was the treatment of the selected pancreatic ductal adenocarcinoma patients. Assay used: immunoSEQ multiplex PCR; TCRdb lists only in-frame clones, some missing. Among approximately 16,000 clones, around 91% were seen once, and the ten largest hold 16%. The receptor comes from a human donor with pancreatic ductal adenocarcinoma. V gene TRBV4-3 combines with J gene TRBJ1-1, with D possibly being TRBD1 (5 bases). Sequencing was done on a sample of PBMCs. CDR3 nucleotides: TGCGCCAGCAGCCAAGATCCCGGGGGACCCATGAACACTGAAGCTTTCTTT. Protein: CASSQDPGGPMNTEAFF.